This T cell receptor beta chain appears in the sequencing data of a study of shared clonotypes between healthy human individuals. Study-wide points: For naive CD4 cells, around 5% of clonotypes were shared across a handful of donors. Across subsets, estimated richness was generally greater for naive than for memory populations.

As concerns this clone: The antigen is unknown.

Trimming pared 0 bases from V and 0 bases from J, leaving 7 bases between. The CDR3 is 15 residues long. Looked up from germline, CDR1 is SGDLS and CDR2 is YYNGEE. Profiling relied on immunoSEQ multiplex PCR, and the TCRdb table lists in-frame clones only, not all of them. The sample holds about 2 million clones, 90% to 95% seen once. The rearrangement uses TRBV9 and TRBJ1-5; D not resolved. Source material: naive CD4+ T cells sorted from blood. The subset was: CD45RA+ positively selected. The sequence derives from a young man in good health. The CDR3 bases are TGTGCCAGCAGCGTAGGGCCAGTTAGCAATCAGCCCCAGCATTTT. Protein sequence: CASSVGPVSNQPQHF.